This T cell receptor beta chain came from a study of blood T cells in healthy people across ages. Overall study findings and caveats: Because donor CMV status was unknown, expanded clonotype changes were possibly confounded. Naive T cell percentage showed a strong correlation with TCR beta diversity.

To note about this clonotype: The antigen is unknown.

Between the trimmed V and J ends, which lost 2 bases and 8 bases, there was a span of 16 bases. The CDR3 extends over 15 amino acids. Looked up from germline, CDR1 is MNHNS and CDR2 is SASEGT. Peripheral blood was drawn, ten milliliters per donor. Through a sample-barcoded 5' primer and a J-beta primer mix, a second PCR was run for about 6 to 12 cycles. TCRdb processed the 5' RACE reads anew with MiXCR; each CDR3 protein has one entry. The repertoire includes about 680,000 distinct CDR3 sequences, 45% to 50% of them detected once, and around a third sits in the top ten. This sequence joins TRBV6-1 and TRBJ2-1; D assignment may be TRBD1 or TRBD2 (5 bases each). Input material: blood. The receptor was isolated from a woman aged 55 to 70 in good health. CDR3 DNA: TGTGCCAGCAGTGAACGTCGGGTTGGGGACGATGAGCAGTTCTTC. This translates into CASSERRVGDDEQFF.